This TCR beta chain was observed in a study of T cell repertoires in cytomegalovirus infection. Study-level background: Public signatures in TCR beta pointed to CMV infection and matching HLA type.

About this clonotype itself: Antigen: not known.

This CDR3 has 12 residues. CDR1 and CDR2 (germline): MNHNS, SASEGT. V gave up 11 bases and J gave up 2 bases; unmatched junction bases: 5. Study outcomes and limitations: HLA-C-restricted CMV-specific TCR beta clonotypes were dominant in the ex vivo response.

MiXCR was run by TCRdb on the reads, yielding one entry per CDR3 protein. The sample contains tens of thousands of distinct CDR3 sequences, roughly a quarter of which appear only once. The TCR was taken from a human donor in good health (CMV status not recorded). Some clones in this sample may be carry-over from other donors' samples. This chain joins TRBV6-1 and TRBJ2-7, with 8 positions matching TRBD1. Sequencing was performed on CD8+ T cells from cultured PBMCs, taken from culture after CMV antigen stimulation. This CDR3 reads CAGKDRAYEQYF. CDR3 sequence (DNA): TGTGCCGGGAAGGACAGGGCCTACGAGCAGTACTTC.